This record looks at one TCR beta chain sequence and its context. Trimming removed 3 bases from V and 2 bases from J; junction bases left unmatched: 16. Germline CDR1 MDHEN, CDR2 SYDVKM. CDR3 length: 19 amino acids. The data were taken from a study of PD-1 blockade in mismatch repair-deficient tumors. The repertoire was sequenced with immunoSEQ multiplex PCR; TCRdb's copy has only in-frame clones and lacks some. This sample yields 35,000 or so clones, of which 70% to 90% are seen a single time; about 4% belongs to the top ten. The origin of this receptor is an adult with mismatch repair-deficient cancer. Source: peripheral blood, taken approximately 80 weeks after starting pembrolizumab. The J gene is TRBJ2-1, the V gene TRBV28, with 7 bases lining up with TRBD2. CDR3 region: CASSFAGTGLAVTYNEQFF. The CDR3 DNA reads TGTGCCAGCAGTTTCGCGGGTACGGGTCTAGCGGTCACCTACAATGAGCAGTTCTTC.